These T cell receptor beta chains were read from a single sample in a study of post-analysis software for immune sequencing data. TCRdb used MiXCR to reprocess the PCR reads, holding one entry per CDR3 protein. This table holds approximately 630,000 distinct CDR3 sequences, approximately 60% found once. Sequenced material: blood. These receptors were taken from a girl aged 2-10 years with multiple sclerosis. CDR3s include the opening cysteine and the closing phenylalanine or tryptophan. D genes are given only for firm matches. Part of the rows lack a size; the others show once, few, many or a class for expanded clones.

TRBJ2-1,TRBD2,-,TRBV12-3/TRBV12-4,CASSPPTSGIGDEQFF,TGTGCCAGCAGTCCGCCCACTAGCGGCATTGGGGATGAGCAGTTCTTC
TRBJ2-4,-,once,TRBV2,CASSQGLERHIQYF,TGTGCCAGCAGCCAGGGGCTAGAACGGCACATTCAGTACTTC
TRBJ2-1,TRBD1,-,TRBV11-2,CASSSAGTGGKNEQFF,TGTGCCAGCAGCAGCGCCGGGACAGGGGGCAAGAATGAGCAGTTCTTC
TRBJ1-2,TRBD1,-,TRBV6-1,CASRSRGQGNGYTF,TGTGCCAGCAGGAGTAGGGGGCAAGGGAATGGCTACACCTTC
TRBJ2-7,-,few,TRBV2,CASRLGQVYEQYF,TGTGCCAGCCGACTAGGACAGGTCTACGAGCAGTACTTC
TRBJ2-7,-,-,TRBV11-2,CASSLTGKKYGYEQYF,TGTGCCAGCAGCTTAACAGGGAAGAAATACGGCTACGAGCAGTACTTC
TRBJ2-7,TRBD1,-,TRBV29-1,CSVRQGNYEQYF,TGCAGCGTTCGACAGGGGAACTACGAGCAGTACTTC
TRBJ2-4,-,few,TRBV7-2,CASSLEATVQNIQYF,TGTGCCAGCAGCTTAGAAGCGACAGTACAAAACATTCAGTACTTC
TRBJ2-3,TRBD1,-,TRBV9,CASSATGVDTDTQYF,TGTGCCAGCAGCGCTACAGGGGTCGACACAGATACGCAGTATTTT
TRBJ2-5,-,-,TRBV7-6,CASSLLLRSRETQYF,TGTGCCAGCAGCTTACTTTTGCGGAGCCGAGAGACCCAGTACTTC
TRBJ1-1,-,-,TRBV5-1,CASSLYLRQGMNTEAFF,TGCGCCAGCAGCTTGTACCTAAGGCAGGGCATGAACACTGAAGCTTTCTTT
TRBJ2-1,TRBD2,-,TRBV7-9,CASSSYGQREGGEQFF,TGTGCCAGCAGCTCTTACGGGCAGCGGGAGGGCGGTGAGCAGTTCTTC
TRBJ2-1,TRBD2,-,TRBV11-3,CASSFIGGAGNEQFF,TGTGCCAGCAGCTTTATCGGGGGGGCCGGGAATGAGCAGTTCTTC
TRBJ1-2,TRBD1,-,TRBV2,CASRGIVGDRSERYGYTF,TGTGCCAGCAGAGGGATTGTGGGGGACAGGAGCGAACGGTATGGCTACACCTTC
TRBJ2-1,TRBD1,-,TRBV20-1,CSAPTGTGRNEQFF,TGCAGTGCCCCGACCGGGACAGGTCGGAATGAGCAGTTCTTC
TRBJ1-1,-,-,TRBV5-1,CASIGGQLYTEAFF,TGCGCCAGCATCGGCGGACAGTTGTACACTGAAGCTTTCTTT
TRBJ1-4,-,-,TRBV15,CATSLNMGVTNEKLFF,TGTGCCACCAGCCTTAACATGGGGGTAACTAATGAAAAACTGTTTTTT
TRBJ2-1,-,few,TRBV4-1,CASSLKSGTANEQFF,TGCGCCAGCAGCCTCAAGAGCGGGACAGCAAATGAGCAGTTCTTC
TRBJ2-7,-,-,TRBV12-3/TRBV12-4,CASSPRWPYEQYF,TGTGCCAGCAGCCCCCGGTGGCCCTACGAGCAGTACTTC
TRBJ2-7,-,-,TRBV5-6,CASSLGIGEQYF,TGTGCCAGCAGCTTAGGAATCGGCGAGCAGTACTTC
TRBJ2-7,TRBD2,few,TRBV5-1,CASSISAGASEQYF,TGCGCCAGCAGCATCTCGGCGGGAGCATCCGAGCAGTACTTC
TRBJ2-7,TRBD2,-,TRBV20-1,CSARGLAGGLEQYF,TGCAGTGCTAGAGGACTAGCGGGGGGGCTCGAGCAGTACTTC